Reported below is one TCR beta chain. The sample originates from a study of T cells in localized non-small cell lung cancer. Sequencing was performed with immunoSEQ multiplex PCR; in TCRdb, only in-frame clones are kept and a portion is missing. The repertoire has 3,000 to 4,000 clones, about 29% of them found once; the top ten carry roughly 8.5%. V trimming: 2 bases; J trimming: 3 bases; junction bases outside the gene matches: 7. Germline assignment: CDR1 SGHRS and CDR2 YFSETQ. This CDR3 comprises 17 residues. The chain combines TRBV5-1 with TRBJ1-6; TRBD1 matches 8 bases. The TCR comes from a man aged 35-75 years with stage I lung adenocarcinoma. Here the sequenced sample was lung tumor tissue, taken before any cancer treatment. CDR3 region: CASSFRTGTNYNSPLHF. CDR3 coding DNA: TGCGCCAGCAGCTTCCGGACAGGGACGAACTATAATTCACCCCTCCACTTT.